One sample yielded the 16 T cell receptor beta chains listed below, sequenced in a study of T-cell reconstitution after alpha-beta-depleted transplantation in children (dated by TCRdb to 2016 to 2017). This sample's treatment or condition label indicates: allogeneic hematopoietic cell transplantation with graft depleted of TCRalphabeta T cells and CD19 B cells. Libraries were constructed by PCR. Sequencing took place on an Illumina HiSeq 2500. TCR libraries were prepared with molecular barcoding, using unique molecular identifiers to normalize TCRbeta repertoire quantification. Starting from the raw public reads, TCRdb applied fastp trimming at Q25, assembled clones with MiXCR and retained in-frame beta chains. One record per CDR3 amino acid sequence lists the most common genes and DNA. The sample table records more than 100,000 distinct CDR3 sequences; 23% of these occur just once. The top ten constitute about 10% of the sample.

Specimen: PBMCs, mostly from graft donor cells, collected 180 days after TCRalphabeta/CD19-depleted stem cell transplant. These receptors all stem from a male patient between 2 and 10 years old who had a stem cell transplant for chronic granulomatous disease, so the T cells may come from the graft donor.

This clonotype appeared many times. The chain joins TRBV27 to TRBJ2-2; the match to TRBD1 covers 7 bases. CDR1 is MNHEY, CDR2 SMNVEV, per germline (reference sequence). The CDR3 consists of 15 residues. V shed 4 bases and J 4 bases; nucleotides not matched to a gene: 6. The CDR3 bases are TGTGCCAGCAGTTCGGGGACAGCCGTCACCGGGGAGCTGTTTTTT. Its protein is CASSSGTAVTGELFF.

The chain has TRBV27 and TRBJ2-1; 9 nucleotides match TRBD1. CDR3 length equals 15 residues. Germline V CDR1 and CDR2: MNHEY, SMNVEV (reference sequence). V was pared by 0 bases and J by 10 bases, with 7 bases of the junction left unmatched. CDR3 sequence: CASSLSWTGDQEQFF. In nucleotides, the CDR3 is TGTGCCAGCAGTTTATCGTGGACAGGGGATCAAGAGCAGTTCTTC.

The rearrangement links TRBV25-1 to TRBJ1-2; 8 nucleotides align to TRBD1. CDR1 is MGHDK and CDR2 is SYGVNS in the germline V gene. The ends lost 3 bases at V and 4 bases at J; junction bases unmatched: 1. The CDR3 consists of 13 residues. For the CDR3, the DNA is TGTGCCAGCAGTGACGGACAGGGCTATGGCTACACCTTC. This gives the protein CASSDGQGYGYTF.

This clonotype was counted at least ten times. The J gene is TRBJ1-5, the V gene TRBV9, with D tentatively TRBD1 (5 bases). The CDR3 spans 14 residues. V was cut by 2 bases and J by 6 bases, with 12 bases left in between. CDR1 SGDLS and CDR2 YYNGEE come from the germline V gene. CDR3 sequence: CASSVWGEGQPQHF. The CDR3, as DNA: TGTGCCAGCAGCGTGTGGGGGGAGGGTCAGCCCCAGCATTTT.

This clonotype appeared many times. The chain combines TRBV6-1 with TRBJ2-6, with D uncertain. Germline-derived CDR1 and CDR2 are MNHNS and SASEGT. The length of the CDR3 is 15 residues. V was clipped by 6 bases and J by 0 bases, with 9 bases between them. The CDR3 DNA reads as TGTGCCAGCAGGCCTAATTTCTCTGGGGCCAACGTCCTGACTTTC. Amino acid sequence: CASRPNFSGANVLTF.

This clonotype was observed a few times. This chain connects TRBV29-1 to TRBJ2-3; TRBD1 might be the D (7 bases). The CDR3 consists of 15 residues. Per the germline V gene, CDR1 is SQVTM and CDR2 is ANQGSEA. The V end was cut by 5 bases, the J end by 10 bases, with 25 bases between. CDR3 sequence (DNA): TGCAGCGTTTGGACAGGTGGGGGGACGGCAGGGGCGCAGTATTTT. Amino acid sequence: CSVWTGGGTAGAQYF.

The J gene is TRBJ1-6, the V gene TRBV7-8, with 7 bases fitting TRBD1. This CDR3 has 14 amino acids. Germline values: CDR1 SGHVS, CDR2 FQNEAQ. J lost 8 bases, V lost 5 bases, and 6 bases had no gene match. The CDR3 is CASSLTGSDSPLHF. DNA for the CDR3: TGTGCCAGCAGCCTGACAGGGTCGGATTCACCCCTCCACTTT.

This chain connects TRBV20-1 to TRBJ2-1, with 9 bases fitting TRBD1. This CDR3 is built from 15 residues. The junction had 9 bases not matched to a gene; V was cut back by 3 bases and J by 6 bases. Looked up from germline, CDR1 is DFQATT and CDR2 is SNEGSKA (reference sequence). This chain's CDR3 is CSASVTGTGFNEQFF. The CDR3 DNA reads TGCAGTGCTAGCGTCACCGGGACAGGGTTCAATGAGCAGTTCTTC.

This clonotype was seen ten or more times. This sequence joins TRBV28 and TRBJ2-3; no reliable D call. CDR1 MDHEN and CDR2 SYDVKM come from the germline V gene. V lost 4 bases to trimming and J lost 8 bases, with 10 bases between them. CDR3 size: 12 residues. This CDR3 reads CASSSPVGTQYF. The CDR3 nucleotides read TGTGCCAGCAGTTCCCCGGTTGGTACGCAGTATTTT.

In its sample, this clonotype was seen a few times. The chain couples TRBV12-3 or TRBV12-4 to TRBJ2-1; TRBD2 matches 11 bases. V lost 4 bases and J lost 7; bases outside the gene matches: 6. The CDR3 totals 15 residues. CDR3 amino acids: CASSYSGGAGNEQFF. DNA for the CDR3: TGTGCCAGCAGTTATAGCGGGGGGGCCGGAAATGAGCAGTTCTTC.

This clonotype was seen a few times. J is TRBJ1-3 and V is TRBV4-3, with D possibly matching TRBD1 (5 bases). V lost 3 bases and J lost 0, with 18 bases in between. This CDR3 has 18 amino acids. The V gene's germline CDR1 is LGHNA and CDR2 YSLEER. CDR3 nucleotide sequence: TGCGCCAGCAGCCACTTACCCGGGACGTTAGACTCTGGAAACACCATATATTTT. As protein: CASSHLPGTLDSGNTIYF.

In this sample, this clonotype turned up many times. The CDR3, as DNA: TGCAGCGTTGGGCAGGGGTATGGCTACACCTTC. This gives the protein CSVGQGYGYTF. The gene calls are TRBV29-1 and TRBJ1-2; possible D gene TRBD1, 6 bases. This CDR3 contains 11 residues. V gave up 4 bases and J gave up 5 bases, with 8 bases separating them. CDR1 is SQVTM, CDR2 ANQGSEA, per germline.

This clonotype occurred a few times. This sequence joins TRBV12-3 or TRBV12-4 and TRBJ2-5; D is perhaps TRBD1 or TRBD2 (5 bases each). Trimming left V 6 bases short and J 2 bases short, with 10 bases between. The CDR3 spans 13 residues. Here the CDR3 DNA reads TGTGCCAGCAGGGGGCGAGGGCAAGAGACCCAGTACTTC. It is translated as CASRGRGQETQYF.

This clonotype has just a few counts. The chain couples TRBV4-2 to TRBJ1-1; 9 bases agree with TRBD1. The CDR3 extends over 14 amino acids. Germline trimming cut 4 bases from V and 6 bases from J; bases unmatched to any gene: 6. Germline lookup yields CDR1 LGHNA and CDR2 YNFKEQ. CDR3 sequence reads: CASSPPDRGSEAFF. The CDR3 DNA reads as TGTGCCAGCAGCCCCCCGGACAGGGGTTCTGAAGCTTTCTTT.

In its sample, this clonotype was seen once. The gene calls are TRBV9 and TRBJ2-7, with D uncertain. V was pared by 3 bases and J by 6 bases, with 7 bases between. Germline values: CDR1 SGDLS, CDR2 YYNGEE. The CDR3 contains 11 residues. For the CDR3, the DNA is TGTGCCAGCAGCGCCGGCGGCGAGCAGTACTTC. Its translation: CASSAGGEQYF. The variable domain in full, completed from reference TRBV9 and TRBJ2-7, reads DSGVTQTPKHLITATGQRVTLRCSPRSGDLSVYWYQQSLDQGLQFLIQYYNGEERAKGNILERFSAQQFPDLHSELNLSSLELGDSALYFCASSAGGEQYFGPGTRLTVT.

About this clonotype itself: Possible read error: a much larger clone is one base away. The chain recombines TRBV20-1 with TRBJ2-3, with 7 nucleotides matching TRBD2. The V gene's germline CDR1 is DFQATT and CDR2 SNEGSKA (reference sequence). The CDR3 contains 14 residues. V lost 3 bases, J lost 5 bases, and 8 bases stayed unmatched. This CDR3 reads CSASWLAEIDTQYF. The CDR3 region has the DNA TGCAGTGCTAGCTGGCTAGCGGAAATAGATACGCAGTATTTT.